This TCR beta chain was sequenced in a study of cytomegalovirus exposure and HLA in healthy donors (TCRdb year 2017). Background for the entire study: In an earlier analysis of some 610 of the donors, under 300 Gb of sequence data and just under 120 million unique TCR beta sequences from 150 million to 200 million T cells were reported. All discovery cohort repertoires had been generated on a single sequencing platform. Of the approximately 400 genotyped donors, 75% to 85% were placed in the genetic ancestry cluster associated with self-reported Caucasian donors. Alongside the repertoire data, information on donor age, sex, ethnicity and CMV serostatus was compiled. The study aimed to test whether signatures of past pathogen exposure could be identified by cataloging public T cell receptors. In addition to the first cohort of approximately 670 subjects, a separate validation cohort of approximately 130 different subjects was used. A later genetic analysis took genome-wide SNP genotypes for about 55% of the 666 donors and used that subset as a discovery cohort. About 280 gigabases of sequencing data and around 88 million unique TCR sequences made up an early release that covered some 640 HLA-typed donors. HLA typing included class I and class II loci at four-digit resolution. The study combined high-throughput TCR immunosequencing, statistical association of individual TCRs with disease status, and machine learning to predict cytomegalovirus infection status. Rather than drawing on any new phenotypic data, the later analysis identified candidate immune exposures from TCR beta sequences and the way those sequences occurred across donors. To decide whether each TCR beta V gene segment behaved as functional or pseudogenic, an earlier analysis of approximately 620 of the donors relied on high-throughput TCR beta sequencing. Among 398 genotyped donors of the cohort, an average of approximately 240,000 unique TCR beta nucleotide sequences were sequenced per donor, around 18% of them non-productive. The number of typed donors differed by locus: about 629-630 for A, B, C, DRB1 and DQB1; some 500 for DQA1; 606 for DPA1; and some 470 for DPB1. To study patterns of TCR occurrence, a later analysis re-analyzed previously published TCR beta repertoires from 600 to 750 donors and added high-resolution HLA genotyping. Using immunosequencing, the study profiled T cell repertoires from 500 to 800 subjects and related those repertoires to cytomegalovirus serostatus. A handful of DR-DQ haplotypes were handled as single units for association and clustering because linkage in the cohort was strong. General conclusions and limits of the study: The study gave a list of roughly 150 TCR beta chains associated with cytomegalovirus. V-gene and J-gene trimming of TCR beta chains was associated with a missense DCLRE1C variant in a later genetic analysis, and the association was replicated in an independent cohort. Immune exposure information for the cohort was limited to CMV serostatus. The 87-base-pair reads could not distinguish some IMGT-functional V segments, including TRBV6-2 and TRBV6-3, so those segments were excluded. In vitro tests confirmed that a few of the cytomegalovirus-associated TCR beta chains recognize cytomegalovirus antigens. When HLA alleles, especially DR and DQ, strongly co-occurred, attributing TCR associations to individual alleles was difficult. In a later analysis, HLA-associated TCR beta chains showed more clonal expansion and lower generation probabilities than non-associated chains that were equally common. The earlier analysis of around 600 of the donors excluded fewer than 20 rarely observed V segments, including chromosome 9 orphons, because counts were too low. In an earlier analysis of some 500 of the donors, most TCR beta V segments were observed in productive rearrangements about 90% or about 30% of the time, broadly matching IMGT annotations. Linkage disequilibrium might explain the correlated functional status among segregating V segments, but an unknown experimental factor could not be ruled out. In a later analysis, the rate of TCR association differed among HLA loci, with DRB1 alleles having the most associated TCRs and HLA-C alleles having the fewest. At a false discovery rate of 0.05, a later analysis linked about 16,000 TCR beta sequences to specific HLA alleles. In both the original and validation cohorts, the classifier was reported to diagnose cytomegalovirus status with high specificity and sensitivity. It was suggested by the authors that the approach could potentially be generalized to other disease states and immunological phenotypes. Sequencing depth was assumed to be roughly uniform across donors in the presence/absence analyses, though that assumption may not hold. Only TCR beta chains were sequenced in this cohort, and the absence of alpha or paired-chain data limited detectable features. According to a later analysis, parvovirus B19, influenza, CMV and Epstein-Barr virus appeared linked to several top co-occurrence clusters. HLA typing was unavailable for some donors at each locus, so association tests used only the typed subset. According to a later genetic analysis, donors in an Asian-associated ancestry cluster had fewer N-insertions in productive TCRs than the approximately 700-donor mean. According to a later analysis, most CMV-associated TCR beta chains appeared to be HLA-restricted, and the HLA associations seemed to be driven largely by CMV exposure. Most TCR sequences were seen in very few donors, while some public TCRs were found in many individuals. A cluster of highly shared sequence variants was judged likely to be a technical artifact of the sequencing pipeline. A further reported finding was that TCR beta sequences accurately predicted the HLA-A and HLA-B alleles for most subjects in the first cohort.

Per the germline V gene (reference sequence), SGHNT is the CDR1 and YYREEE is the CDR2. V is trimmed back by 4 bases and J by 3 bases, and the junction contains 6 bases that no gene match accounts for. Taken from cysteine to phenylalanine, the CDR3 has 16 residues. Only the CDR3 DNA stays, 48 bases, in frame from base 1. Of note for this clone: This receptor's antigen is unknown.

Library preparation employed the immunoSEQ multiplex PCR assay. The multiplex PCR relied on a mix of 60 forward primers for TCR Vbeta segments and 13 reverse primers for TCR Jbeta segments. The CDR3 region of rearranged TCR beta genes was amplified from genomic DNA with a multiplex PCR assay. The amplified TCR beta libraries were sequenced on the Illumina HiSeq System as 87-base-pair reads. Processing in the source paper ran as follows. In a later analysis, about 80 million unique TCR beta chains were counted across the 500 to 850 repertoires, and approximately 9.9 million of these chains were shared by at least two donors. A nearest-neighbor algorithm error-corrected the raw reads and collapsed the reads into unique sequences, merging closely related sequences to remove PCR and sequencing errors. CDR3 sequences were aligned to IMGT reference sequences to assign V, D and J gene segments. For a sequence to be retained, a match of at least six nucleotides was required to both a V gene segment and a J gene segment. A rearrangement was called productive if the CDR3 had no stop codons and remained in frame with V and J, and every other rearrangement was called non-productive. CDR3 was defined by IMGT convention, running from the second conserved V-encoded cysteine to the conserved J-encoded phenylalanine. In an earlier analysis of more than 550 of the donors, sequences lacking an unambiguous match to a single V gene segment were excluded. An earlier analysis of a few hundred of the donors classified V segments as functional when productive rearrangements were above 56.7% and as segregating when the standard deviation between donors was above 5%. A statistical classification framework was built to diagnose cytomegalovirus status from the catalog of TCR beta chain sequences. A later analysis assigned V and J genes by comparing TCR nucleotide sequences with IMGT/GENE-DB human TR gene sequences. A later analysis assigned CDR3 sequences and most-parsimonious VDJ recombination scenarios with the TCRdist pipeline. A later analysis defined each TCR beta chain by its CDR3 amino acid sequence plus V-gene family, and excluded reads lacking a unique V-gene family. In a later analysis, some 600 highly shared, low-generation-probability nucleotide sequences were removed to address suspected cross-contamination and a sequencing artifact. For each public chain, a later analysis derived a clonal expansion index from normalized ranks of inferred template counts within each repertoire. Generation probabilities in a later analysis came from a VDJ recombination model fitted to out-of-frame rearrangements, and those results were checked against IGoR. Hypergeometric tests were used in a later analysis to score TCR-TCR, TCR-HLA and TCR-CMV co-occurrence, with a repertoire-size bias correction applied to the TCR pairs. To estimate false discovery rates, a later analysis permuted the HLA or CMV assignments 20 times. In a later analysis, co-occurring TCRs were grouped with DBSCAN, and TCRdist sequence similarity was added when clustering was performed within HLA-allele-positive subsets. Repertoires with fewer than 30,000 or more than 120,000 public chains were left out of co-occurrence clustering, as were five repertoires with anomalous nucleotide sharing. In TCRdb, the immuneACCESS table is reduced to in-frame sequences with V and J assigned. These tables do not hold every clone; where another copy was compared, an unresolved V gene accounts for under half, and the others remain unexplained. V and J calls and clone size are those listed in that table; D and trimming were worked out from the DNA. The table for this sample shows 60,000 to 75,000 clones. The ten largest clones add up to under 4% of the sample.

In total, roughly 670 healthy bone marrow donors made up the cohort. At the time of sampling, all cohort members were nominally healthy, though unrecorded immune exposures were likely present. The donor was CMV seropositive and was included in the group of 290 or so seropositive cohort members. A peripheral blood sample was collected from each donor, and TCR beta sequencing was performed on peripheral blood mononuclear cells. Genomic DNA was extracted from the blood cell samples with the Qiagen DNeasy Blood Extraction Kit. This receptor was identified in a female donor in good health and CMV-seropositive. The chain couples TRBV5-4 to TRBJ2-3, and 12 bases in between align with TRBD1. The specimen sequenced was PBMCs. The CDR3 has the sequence CASSAGTGGETDTQYF. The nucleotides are TGTGCCAGCAGCGCTGGGACAGGGGGCGAGACAGATACGCAGTATTTT.